This T cell receptor beta chain was observed in a study of blood T cell repertoires in COVID-19. Germline V gives CDR1 LNHDA, CDR2 SQIVND (reference sequence). Losses at the gene ends were 3 bases for V and 6 bases for J; bases not matched to a gene: 15. The CDR3 spans 18 residues. Original methodology: Quantification of nucleated cells was approximated via reference gene primer amplification. Repertoires were generated with immunoSEQ multiplex PCR, while TCRdb's copy carries only in-frame clones and drops some. The V and J calls and clone size were taken over from that table, and D and trimming were inferred from the DNA. The sample consists of some 23,000 clones, around 86% of them appearing once.

The rearrangement joins TRBV19 to TRBJ2-1, with 9 bases matching TRBD2. The sample taken for sequencing was peripheral blood. The sequence was collected from a woman older than 75 with acute or convalescent COVID-19. The CDR3 DNA is TGTGCCAGTAGTATTGGAGCTAGCGGGAAAGTGGTCGGCAATGAGCAGTTCTTC. Its protein is CASSIGASGKVVGNEQFF.